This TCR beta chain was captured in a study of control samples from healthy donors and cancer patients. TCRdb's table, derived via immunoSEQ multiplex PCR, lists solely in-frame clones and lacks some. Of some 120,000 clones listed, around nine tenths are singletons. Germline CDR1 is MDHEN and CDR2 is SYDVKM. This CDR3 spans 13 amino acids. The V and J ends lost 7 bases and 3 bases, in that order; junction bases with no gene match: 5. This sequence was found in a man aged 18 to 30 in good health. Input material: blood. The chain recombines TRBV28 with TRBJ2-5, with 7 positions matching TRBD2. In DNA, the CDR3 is TGTGCCAGCACTAAAGCGGGGAAAGAGACCCAGTACTTC. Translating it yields CASTKAGKETQYF.